This T cell receptor (beta chain) was captured by sequencing in a study of blood T cell repertoires in COVID-19. The assay was immunoSEQ multiplex PCR, and TCRdb's table has in-frame clones only and misses some. The sample holds approximately 280,000 clones, about 89% seen once. The study counted Cohort 3 donors as recovered given two negative PCRs, clearance, or symptom resolution. Sequencing input: PBMCs or T cells enriched from blood (not recorded which). The receptor was derived from a woman under 30 who had recovered from COVID-19.

DNA of the CDR3: TGTGCCAGCAGCTCCTTTAGTCCCGATTTTTACAATGAGCAGTTCTTC. As protein: CASSSFSPDFYNEQFF. This chain joins TRBV5-6 and TRBJ2-1; no reliable D call. The CDR3 runs to 16 residues. Trimming left V 3 bases short and J 4 bases short, with 17 bases between. The V gene's germline CDR1 is SGHDT and CDR2 YYEEEE.